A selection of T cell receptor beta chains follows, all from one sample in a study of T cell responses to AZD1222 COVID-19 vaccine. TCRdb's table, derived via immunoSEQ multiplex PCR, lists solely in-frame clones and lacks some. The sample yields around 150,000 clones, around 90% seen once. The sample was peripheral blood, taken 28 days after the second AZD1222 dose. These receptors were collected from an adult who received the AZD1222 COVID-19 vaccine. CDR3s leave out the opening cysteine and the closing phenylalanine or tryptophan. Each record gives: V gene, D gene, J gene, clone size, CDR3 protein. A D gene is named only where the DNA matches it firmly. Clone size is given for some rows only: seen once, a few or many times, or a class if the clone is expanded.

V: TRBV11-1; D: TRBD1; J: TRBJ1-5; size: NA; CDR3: ASSAGGGPNQPQH
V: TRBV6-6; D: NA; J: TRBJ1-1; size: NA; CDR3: ASRLASNTEAF
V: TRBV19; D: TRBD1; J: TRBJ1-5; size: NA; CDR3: ASSRDRDQPQH
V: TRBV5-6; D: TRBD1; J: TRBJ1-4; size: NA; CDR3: ASSLAPYRGANEKLF
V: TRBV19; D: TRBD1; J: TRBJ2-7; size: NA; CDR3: ASSNYPPGQGSEQY
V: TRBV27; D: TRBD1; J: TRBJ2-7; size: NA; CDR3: ASRSGTAYEQY
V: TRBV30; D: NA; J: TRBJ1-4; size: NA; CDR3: AWSRGGEKLF
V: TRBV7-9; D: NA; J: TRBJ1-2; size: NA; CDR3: ASSFEGGKSL
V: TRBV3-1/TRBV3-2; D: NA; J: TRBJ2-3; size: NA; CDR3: ASTAGLTDTQY
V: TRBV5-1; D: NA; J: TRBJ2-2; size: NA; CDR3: ASSLSTAPNTGELF
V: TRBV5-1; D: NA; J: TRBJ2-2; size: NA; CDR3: ASSGSGTYGGELF
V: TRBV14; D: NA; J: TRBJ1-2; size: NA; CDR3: ASSPAGRYNYGYT
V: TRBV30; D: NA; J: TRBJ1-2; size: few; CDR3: AWSVPSSGTLYGYT
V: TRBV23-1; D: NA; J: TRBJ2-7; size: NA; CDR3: ASSQSRDLKSHYEQY
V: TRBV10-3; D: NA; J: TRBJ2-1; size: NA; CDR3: AMSLDYYNEQF
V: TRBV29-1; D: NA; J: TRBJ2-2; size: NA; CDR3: SISWGYGTGELF
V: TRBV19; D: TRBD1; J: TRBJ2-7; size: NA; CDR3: ASSVLRQGLGEQY
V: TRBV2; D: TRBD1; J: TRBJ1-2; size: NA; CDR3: ASMPGMYRGGYGYT
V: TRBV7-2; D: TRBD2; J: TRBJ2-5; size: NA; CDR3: ASSLGTSGETQY
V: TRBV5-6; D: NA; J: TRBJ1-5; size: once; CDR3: ASSLLGQDNQPQH
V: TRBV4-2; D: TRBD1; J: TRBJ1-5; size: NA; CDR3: ASSLTGGGQPQH
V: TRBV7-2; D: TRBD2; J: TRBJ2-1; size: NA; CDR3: ASSPRTRNSYNEQF
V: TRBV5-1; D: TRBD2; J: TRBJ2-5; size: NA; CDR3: ASSSGAGDWETQY
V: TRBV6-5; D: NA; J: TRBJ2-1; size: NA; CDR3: ASSPIKSHEQF
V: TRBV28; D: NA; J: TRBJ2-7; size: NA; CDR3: ASRGQGSVYEQY
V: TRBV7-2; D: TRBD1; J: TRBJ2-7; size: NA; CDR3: ASSLGPPRDSSYEQY
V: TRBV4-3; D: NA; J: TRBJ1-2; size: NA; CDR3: ASSPHSNYGYT
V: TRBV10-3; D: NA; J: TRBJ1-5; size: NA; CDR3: ATGDTTLPSNQPQH
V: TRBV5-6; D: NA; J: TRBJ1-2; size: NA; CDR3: ASSPSGVGYT
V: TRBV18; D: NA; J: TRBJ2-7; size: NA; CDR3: ASSPAGYAREQY
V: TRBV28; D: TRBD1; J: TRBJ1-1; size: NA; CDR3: ASSLWGQGVPEAF
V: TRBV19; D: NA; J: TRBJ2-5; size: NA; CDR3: ASSIAQGGGETQY
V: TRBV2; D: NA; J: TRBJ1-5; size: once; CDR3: ASREGASRVINQPQH
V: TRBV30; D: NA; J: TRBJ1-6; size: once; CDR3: AWRRSGVYNSPLH
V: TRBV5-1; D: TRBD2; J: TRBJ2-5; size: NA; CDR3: ASTSLPGLAQETQY
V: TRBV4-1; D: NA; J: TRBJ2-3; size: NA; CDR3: ASSPRWGPGYLLTDTQY
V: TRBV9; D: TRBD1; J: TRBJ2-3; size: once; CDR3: ASSVPGQPTDTQY
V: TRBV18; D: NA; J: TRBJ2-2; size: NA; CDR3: ASSPGAGGTGELF
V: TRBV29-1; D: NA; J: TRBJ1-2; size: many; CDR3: SVGVASYT
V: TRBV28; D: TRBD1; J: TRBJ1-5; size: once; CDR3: ASRRTGGGNQPQH
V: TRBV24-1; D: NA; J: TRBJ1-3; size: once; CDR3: ATRRGSGNTIY
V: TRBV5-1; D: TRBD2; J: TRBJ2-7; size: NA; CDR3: ASSSLSGRADEQY
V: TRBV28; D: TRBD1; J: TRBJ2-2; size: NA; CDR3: ASSLGQGAGELF
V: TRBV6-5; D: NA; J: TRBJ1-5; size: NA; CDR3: ASSLGPSKVPQH
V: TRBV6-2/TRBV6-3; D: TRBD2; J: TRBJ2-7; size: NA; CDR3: ASSYSSVSGRYEQY
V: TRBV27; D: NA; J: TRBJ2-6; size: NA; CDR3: ASRDTFSSGANVLT
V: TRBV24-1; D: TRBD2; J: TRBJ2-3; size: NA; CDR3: ATSDGTSVSTDTQY
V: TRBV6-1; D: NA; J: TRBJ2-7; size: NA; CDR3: ASSEGDGSLAYEQY
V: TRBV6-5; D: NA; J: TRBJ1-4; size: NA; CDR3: ASFRESNEKLF
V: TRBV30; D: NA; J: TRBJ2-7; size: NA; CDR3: AWSVGPLGYEQY
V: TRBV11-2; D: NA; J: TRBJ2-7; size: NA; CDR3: ASSLDQGLGQY
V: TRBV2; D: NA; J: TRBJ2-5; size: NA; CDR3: ASSAERDGHEY